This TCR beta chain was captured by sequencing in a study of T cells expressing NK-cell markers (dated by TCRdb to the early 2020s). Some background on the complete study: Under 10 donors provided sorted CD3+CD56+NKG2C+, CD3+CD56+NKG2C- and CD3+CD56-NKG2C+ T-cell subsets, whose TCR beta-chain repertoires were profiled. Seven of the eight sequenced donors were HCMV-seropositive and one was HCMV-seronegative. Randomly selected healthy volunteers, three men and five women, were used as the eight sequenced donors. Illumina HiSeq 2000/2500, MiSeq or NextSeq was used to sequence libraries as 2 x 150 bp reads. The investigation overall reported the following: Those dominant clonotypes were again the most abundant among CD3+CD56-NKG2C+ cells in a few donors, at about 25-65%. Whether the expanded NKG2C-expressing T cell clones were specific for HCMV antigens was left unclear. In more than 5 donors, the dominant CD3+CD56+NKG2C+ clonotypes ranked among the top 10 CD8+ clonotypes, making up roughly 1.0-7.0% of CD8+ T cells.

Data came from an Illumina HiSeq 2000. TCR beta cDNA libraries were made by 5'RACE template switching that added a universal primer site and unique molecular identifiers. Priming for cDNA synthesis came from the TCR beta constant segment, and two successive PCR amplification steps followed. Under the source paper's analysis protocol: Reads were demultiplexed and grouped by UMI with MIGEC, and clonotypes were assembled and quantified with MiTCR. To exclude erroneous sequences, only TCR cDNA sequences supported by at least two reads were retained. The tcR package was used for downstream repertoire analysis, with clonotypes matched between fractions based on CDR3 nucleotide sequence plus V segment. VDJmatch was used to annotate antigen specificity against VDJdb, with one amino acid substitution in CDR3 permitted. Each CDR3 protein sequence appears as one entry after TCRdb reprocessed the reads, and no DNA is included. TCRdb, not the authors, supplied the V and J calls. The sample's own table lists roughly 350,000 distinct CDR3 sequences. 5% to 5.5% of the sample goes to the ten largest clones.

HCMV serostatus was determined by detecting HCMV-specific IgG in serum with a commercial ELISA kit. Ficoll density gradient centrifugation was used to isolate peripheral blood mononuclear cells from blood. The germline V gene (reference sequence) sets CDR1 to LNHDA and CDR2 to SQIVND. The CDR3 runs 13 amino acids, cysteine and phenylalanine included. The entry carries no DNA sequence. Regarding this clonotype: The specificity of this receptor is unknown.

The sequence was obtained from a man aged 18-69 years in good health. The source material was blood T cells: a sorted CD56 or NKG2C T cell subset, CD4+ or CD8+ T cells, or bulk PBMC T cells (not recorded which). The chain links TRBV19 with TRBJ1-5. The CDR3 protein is CASSISGRQPQHF.